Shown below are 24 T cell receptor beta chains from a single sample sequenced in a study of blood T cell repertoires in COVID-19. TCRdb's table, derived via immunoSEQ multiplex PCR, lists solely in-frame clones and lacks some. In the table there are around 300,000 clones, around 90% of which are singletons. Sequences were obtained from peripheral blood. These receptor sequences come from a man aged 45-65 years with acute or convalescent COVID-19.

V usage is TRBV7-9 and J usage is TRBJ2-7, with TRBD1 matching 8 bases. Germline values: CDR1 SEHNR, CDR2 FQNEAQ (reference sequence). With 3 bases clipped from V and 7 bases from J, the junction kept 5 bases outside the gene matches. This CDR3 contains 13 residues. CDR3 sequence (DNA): TGTGCCAGCAGCTTGGGACAGGCCTGGGAGCAGTACTTC. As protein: CASSLGQAWEQYF.

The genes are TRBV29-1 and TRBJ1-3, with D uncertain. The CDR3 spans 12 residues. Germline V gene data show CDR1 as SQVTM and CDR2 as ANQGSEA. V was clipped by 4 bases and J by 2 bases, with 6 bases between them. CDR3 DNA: TGCAGCGTTGGACACCCTGGAAACACCATATATTTT. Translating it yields CSVGHPGNTIYF. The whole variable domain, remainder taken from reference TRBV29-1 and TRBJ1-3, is SAVISQKPSRDICQRGTSLTIQCQVDSQVTMMFWYRQQPGQSLTLIATANQGSEATYESGFVIDKFPISRPNLTFSTLTVSNMSPEDSSIYLCSVGHPGNTIYFGEGSWLTVV.

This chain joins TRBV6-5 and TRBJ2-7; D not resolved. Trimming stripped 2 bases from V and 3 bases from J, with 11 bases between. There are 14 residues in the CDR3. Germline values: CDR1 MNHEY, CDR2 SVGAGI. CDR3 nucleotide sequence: TGTGCCAGCAGTTACAATCGTCTACTCTACGAGCAGTACTTC. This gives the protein CASSYNRLLYEQYF.

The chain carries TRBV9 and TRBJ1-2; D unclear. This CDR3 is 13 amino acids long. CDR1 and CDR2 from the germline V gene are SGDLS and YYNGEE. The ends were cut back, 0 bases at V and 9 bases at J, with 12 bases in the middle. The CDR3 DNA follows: TGTGCCAGCAGCGTAGGTACAGAAAACCGCTACACCTTC. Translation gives CASSVGTENRYTF. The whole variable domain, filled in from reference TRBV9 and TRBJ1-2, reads DSGVTQTPKHLITATGQRVTLRCSPRSGDLSVYWYQQSLDQGLQFLIQYYNGEERAKGNILERFSAQQFPDLHSELNLSSLELGDSALYFCASSVGTENRYTFGSGTRLTVV.

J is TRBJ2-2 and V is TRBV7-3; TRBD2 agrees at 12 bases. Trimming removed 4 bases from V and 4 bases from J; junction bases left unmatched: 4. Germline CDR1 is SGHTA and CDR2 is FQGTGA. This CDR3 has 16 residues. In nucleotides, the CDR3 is TGTGCCAGCAGCTCCCCTAGCGGGGGGGCCACCGGGGAGCTGTTTTTT. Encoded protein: CASSSPSGGATGELFF.

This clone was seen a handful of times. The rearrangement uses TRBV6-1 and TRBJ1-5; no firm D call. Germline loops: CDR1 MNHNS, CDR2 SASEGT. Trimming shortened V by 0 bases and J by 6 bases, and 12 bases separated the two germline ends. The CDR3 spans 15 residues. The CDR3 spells CASSEALPGIQPQHF. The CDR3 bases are TGTGCCAGCAGTGAAGCGCTTCCGGGGATTCAGCCCCAGCATTTT.

DNA of the CDR3: TGCGCCAGCAGCCAAGATAGCCTCCCGGGGAGCTCCTACAATGAGCAGTTCTTC. This encodes CASSQDSLPGSSYNEQFF. This rearrangement joins TRBV4-1 to TRBJ2-1, with D perhaps matching TRBD2 (5 bases). V lost 0 bases and J lost 0, with 15 bases in between. This CDR3 has 18 amino acids. Germline V gene sequence: CDR1 MGHRA, CDR2 YSYEKL.

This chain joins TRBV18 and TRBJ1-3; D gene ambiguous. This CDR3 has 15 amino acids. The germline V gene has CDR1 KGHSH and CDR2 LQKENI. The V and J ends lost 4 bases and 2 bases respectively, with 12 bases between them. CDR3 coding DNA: TGTGCCAGCTCACTAGAGGGTTTGGCTGGAAACACCATATATTTT. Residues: CASSLEGLAGNTIYF.

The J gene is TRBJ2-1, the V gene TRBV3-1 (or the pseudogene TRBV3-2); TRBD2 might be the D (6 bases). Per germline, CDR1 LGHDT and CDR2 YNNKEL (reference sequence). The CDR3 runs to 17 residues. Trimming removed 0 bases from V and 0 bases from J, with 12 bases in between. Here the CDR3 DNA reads TGTGCCAGCAGCCAAGAGCGCAGGCGGGGCTCCTACAATGAGCAGTTCTTC. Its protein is CASSQERRRGSYNEQFF.

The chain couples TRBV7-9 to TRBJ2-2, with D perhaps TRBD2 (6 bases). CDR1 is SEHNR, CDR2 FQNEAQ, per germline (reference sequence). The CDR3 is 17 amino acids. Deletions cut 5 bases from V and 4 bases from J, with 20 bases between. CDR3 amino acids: CASSPGAREAVTGELFF. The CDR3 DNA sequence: TGTGCCAGCAGCCCTGGGGCCAGGGAGGCGGTCACCGGGGAGCTGTTTTTT.

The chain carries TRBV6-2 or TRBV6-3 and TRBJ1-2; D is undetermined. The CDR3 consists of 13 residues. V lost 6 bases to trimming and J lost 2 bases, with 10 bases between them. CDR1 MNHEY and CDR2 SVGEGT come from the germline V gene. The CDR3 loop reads CASSPWANYGYTF. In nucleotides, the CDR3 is TGTGCCAGCAGCCCATGGGCCAACTATGGCTACACCTTC.

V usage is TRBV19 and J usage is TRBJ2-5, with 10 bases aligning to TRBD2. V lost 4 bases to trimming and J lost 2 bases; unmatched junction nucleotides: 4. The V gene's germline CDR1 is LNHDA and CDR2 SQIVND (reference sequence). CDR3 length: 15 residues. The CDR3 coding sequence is TGTGCCAGTAGTAACATAGCGGGGGGACAAGAGACCCAGTACTTC. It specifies CASSNIAGGQETQYF.

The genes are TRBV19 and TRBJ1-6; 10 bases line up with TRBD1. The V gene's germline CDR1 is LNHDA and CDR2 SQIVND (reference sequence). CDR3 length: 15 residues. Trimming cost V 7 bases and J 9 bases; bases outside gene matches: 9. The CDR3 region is CASTTRDRGISPLHF. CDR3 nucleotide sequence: TGTGCCAGTACCACCCGGGACAGGGGCATTTCACCCCTCCACTTT.

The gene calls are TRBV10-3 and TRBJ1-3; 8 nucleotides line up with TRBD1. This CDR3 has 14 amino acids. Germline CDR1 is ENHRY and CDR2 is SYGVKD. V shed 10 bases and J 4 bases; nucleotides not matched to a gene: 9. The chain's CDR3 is CATRQGTRGNTIYF. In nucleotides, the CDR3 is TGTGCCACCAGACAGGGGACGAGGGGAAACACCATATATTTT.

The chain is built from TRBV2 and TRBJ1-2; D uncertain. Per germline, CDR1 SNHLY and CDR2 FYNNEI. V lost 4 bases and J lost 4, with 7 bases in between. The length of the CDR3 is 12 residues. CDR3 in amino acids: CASSGTAYGYTF. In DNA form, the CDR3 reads TGTGCCAGCAGTGGTACAGCCTATGGCTACACCTTC.

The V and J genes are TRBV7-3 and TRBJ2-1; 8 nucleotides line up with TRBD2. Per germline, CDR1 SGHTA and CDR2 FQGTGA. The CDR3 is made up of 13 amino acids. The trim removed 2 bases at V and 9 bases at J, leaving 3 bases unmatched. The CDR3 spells CASSLSGGVEQFF. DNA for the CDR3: TGTGCCAGCAGCTTATCCGGGGGGGTTGAGCAGTTCTTC.

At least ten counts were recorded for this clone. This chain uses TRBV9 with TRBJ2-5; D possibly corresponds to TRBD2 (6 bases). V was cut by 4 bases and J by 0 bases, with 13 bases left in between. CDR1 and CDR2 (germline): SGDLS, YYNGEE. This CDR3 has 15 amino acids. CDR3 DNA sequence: TGTGCCAGCAGCATCGGGACTGCGTACCAAGAGACCCAGTACTTC. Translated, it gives CASSIGTAYQETQYF.

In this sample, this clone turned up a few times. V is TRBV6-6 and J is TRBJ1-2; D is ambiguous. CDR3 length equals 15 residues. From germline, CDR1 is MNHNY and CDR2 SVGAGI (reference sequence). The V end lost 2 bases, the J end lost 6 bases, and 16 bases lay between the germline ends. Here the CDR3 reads CASSYEGRSSHGYTF. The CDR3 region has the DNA TGTGCCAGCAGTTACGAGGGCAGGTCTTCCCATGGCTACACCTTC.

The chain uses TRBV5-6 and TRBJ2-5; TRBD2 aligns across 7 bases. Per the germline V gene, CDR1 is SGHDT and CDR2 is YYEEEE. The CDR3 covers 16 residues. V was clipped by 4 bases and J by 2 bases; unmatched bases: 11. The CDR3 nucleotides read TGTGCCAGCAGCCCCAGACTAGCCTTTCGACAAGAGACCCAGTACTTC. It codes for CASSPRLAFRQETQYF.

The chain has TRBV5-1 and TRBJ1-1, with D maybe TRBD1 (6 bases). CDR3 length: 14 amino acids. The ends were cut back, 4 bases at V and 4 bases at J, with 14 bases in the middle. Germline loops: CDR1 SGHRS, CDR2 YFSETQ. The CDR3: CASSTRGAGTEAFF. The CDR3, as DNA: TGCGCCAGCAGCACCCGGGGGGCGGGCACTGAAGCTTTCTTT.

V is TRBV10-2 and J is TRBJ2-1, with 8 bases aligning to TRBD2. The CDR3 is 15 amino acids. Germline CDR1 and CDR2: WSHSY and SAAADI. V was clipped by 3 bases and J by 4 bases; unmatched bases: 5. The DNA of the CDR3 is TGCGCCAGCAGTGACAGCGGGGGCCCATACAATGAGCAGTTCTTC. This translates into CASSDSGGPYNEQFF.

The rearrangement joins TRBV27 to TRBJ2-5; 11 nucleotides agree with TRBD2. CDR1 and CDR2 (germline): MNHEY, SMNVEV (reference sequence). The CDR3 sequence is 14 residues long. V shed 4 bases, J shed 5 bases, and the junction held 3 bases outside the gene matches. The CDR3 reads CASSSTSGVETQYF. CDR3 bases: TGTGCCAGCAGTTCGACTAGCGGGGTTGAGACCCAGTACTTC.

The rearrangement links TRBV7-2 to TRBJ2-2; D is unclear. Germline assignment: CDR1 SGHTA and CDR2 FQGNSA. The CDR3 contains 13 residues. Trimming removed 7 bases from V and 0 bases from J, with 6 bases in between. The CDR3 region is CASKLANTGELFF. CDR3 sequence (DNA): TGTGCCAGCAAATTAGCGAACACCGGGGAGCTGTTTTTT. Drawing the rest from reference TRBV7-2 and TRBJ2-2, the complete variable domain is GAGVSQSPSNKVTEKGKDVELRCDPISGHTALYWYRQSLGQGLEFLIYFQGNSAPDKSGLPSDRFSAERTGGSVSTLTIQRTQQEDSAVYLCASKLANTGELFFGEGSRLTVL.

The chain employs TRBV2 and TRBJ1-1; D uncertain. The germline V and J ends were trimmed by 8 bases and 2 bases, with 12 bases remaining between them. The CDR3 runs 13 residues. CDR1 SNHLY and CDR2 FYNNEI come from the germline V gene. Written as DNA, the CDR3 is TGTGCCAGCGATCGCGAAGAAAACACTGAAGCTTTCTTT. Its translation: CASDREENTEAFF. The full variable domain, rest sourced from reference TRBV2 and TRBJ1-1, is EPEVTQTPSHQVTQMGQEVILRCVPISNHLYFYWYRQILGQKVEFLVSFYNNEISEKSEIFDDQFSVERPDGSNFTLKIRSTKLEDSAMYFCASDREENTEAFFGQGTRLTVV.